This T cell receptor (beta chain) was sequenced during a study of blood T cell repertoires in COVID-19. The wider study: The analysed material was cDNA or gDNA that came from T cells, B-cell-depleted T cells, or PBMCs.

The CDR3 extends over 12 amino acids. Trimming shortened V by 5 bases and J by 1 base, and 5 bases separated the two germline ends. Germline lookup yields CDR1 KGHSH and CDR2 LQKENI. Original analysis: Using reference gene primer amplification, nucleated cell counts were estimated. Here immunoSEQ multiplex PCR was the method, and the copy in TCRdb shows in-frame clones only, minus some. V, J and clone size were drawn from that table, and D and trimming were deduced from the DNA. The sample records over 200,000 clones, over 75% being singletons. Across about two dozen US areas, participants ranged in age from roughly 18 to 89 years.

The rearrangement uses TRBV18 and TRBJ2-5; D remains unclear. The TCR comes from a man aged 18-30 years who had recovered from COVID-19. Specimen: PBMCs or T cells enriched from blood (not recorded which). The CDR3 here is CASSVIQETQYF. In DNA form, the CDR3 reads TGTGCCAGCTCAGTTATCCAAGAGACCCAGTACTTC. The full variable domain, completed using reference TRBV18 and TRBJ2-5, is NAGVMQNPRHLVRRRGQEARLRCSPMKGHSHVYWYRQLPEEGLKFMVYLQKENIIDESGMPKERFSAEFPKEGPSILRIQQVVRGDSAAYFCASSVIQETQYFGPGTRLLVL.